Here is one TCR beta chain with its context. Other DNA variants within this sample encode the same CDR3. The data are from a study of shared clonotypes between healthy human individuals. Study details: Per-donor plates numbered three CD4 naive, three CD4 memory, two CD8 naive and one CD8 memory.

Only in-frame clones appear in the TCRdb table, and some are missing; sequencing was by immunoSEQ multiplex PCR. The data show some 2.1 million clones, 85% to 95% seen once. V was pared by 4 bases and J by 1 base, with 5 bases of the junction left unmatched. The germline V gene has CDR1 SNHLY and CDR2 FYNNEI. This CDR3 contains 15 residues. CD4+ cells underwent separation, giving CD45RA+ naive and CD45RA-negative memory subsets. This chain connects TRBV2 to TRBJ1-1; TRBD1 agrees at 8 bases. Sequenced sample: naive CD4+ T cells sorted from blood. Specified subset: CD45RA+ positively selected. The receptor's source is a man in his late teens or twenties in good health. CDR3 protein: CASSGRQGKNTEAFF. The CDR3, as DNA: TGTGCCAGCAGTGGTAGACAGGGGAAGAACACTGAAGCTTTCTTT.